This T cell receptor beta chain was retrieved from a study of T cell responses to AZD1222 COVID-19 vaccine. On this clone: What it recognizes is unknown.

Method: immunoSEQ multiplex PCR; TCRdb's copy keeps in-frame clones and lacks some. The table includes about 100,000 clones, about nine tenths detected once. Study outcomes and limitations: Clonal diversity may have been underestimated, and the donors were mostly white British, with more females than males. Nearly half of spike-specific TCRs reportedly target variant regions that are unmutated in the B.1.351 and B.1.1.7 variants.

V lost 1 base to trimming and J lost 3 bases; unmatched junction nucleotides: 4. Looked up from germline, CDR1 is MGHRA and CDR2 is YSYEKL. CDR3 length: 15 residues. The TCR sequence derives from an adult in good health. J is TRBJ1-1 and V is TRBV4-1; 8 bases match TRBD1. Sequencing was performed on peripheral blood, taken on day 0 of AZD1222 vaccination. As DNA, the CDR3 is TGCGCCAGCAGCCAAGGGGGGACAGGCTACACTGAAGCTTTCTTT. Protein: CASSQGGTGYTEAFF.